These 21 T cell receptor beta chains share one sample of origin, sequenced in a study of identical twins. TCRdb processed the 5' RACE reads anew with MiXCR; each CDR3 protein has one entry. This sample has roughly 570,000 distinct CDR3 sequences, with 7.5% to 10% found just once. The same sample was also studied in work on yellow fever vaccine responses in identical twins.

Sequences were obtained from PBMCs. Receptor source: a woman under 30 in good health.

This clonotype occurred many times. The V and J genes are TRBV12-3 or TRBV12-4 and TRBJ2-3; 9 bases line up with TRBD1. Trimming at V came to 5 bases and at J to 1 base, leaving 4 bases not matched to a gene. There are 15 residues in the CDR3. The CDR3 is CASSHRDRGTDTQYF. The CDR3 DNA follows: TGTGCCAGCAGTCACCGGGACAGGGGCACAGATACGCAGTATTTT.

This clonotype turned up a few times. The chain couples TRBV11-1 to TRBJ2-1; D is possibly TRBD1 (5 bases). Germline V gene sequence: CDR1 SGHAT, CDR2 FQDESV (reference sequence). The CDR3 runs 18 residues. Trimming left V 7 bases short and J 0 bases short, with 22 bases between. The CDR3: CASTPVLGENPSYNEQFF. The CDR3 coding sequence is TGTGCCAGCACCCCGGTCCTAGGGGAAAACCCCTCCTACAATGAGCAGTTCTTC.

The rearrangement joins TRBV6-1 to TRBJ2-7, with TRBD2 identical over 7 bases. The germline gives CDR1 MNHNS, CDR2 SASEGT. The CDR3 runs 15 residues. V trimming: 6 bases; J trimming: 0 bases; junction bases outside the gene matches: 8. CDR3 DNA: TGTGCCAGCAGACAAACTGGGGGGGGCTCCTACGAGCAGTACTTC. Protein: CASRQTGGGSYEQYF.

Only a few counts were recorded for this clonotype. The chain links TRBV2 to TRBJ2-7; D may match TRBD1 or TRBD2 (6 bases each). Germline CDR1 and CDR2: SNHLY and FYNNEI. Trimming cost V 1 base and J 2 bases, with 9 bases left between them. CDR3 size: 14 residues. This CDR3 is CASSEVGGPYEQYF. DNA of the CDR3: TGTGCCAGCAGTGAAGTCGGGGGCCCCTACGAGCAGTACTTC.

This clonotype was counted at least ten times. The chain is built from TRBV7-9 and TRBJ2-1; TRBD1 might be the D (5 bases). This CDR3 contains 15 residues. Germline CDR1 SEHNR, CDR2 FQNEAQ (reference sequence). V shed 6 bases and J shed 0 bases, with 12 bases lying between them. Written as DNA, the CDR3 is TGTGCCAGCAGGTCCGACAGTCTCTCCTACAATGAGCAGTTCTTC. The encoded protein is CASRSDSLSYNEQFF.

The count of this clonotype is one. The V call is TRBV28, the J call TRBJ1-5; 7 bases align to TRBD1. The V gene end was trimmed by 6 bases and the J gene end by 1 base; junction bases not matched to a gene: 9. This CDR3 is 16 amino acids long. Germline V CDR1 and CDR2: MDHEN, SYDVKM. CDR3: CASRPSGTASNQPQHF. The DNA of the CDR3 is TGTGCCAGCAGGCCCTCCGGGACAGCGAGCAATCAGCCCCAGCATTTT.

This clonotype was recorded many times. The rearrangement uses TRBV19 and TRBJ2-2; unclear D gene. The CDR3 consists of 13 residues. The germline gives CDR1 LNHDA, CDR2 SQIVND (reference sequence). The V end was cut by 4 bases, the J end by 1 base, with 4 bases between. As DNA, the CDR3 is TGTGCCAGTAGTAGACAGAACACCGGGGAGCTGTTTTTT. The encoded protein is CASSRQNTGELFF.

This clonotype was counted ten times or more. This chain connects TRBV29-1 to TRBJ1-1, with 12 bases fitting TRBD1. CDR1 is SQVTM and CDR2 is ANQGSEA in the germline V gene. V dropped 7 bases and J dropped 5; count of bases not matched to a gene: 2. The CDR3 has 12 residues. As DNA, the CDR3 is TGCAGCGGGGGACAGGGGGCAACTGAAGCTTTCTTT. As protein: CSGGQGATEAFF.

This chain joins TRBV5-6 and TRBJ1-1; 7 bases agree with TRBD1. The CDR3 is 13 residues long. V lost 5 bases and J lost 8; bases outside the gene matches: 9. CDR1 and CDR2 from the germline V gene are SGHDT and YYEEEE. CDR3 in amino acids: CASRRGQMAEAFF. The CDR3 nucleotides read TGTGCCAGCAGGAGGGGGCAAATGGCGGAAGCTTTCTTT.

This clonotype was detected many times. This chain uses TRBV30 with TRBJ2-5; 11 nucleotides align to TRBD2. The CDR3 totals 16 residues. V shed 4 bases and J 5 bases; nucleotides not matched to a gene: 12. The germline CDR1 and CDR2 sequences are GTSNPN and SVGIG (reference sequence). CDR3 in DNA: TGTGCCTGGACTCTCGGGGCTAGCGGGAGGAGGGAGACCCAGTACTTC. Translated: CAWTLGASGRRETQYF.

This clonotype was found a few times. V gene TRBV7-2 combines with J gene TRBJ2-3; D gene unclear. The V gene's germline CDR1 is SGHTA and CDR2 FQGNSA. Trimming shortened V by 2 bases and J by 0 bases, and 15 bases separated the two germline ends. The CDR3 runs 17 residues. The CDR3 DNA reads TGTGCCAGCAGCTTACGGCCGGCAGGCACTAGCACAGATACGCAGTATTTT. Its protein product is CASSLRPAGTSTDTQYF.

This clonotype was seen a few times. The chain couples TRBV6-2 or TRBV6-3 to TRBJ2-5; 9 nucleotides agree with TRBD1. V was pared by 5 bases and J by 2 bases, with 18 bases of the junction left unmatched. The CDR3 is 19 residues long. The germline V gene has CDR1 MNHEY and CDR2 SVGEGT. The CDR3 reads CASSRTGQGWVAAQETQYF. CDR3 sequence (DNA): TGTGCCAGCAGTCGAACAGGACAGGGGTGGGTAGCGGCGCAAGAGACCCAGTACTTC.

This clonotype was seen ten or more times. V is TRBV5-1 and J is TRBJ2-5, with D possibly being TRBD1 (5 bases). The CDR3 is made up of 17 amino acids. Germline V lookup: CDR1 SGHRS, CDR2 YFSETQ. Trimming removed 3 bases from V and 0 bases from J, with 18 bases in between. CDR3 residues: CASSSPRRPGNQETQYF. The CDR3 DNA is TGCGCCAGCAGCTCACCTAGACGGCCAGGGAACCAAGAGACCCAGTACTTC.

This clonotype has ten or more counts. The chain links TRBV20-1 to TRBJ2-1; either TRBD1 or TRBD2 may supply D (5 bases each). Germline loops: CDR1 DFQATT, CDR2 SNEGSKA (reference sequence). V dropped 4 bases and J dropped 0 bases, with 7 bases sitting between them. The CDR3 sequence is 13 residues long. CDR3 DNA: TGCAGTGCTAACGGGGCCTCCTACAATGAGCAGTTCTTC. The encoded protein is CSANGASYNEQFF.

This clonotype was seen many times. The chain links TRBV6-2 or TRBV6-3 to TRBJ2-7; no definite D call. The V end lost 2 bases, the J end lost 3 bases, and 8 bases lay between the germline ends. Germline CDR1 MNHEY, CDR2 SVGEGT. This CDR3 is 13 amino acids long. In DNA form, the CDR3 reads TGTGCCAGCAGTTACCGCCGGAACTACGAGCAGTACTTC. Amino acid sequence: CASSYRRNYEQYF.

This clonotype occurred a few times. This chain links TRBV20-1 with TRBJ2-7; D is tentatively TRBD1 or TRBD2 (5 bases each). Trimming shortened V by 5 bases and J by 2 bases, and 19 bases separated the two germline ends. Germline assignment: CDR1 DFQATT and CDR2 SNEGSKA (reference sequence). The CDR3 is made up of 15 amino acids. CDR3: CSADNTGTPTYEQYF. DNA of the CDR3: TGCAGTGCTGATAATACCGGGACCCCCACCTACGAGCAGTACTTC.

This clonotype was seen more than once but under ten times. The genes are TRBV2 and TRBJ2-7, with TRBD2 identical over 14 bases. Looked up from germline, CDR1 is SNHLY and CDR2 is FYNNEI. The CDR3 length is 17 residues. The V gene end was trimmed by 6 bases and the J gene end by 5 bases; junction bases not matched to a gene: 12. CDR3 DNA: TGTGCCAGCAGGAGGGGGACTAGCGGGAGTTTTTTAGACGAGCAGTACTTC. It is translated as CASRRGTSGSFLDEQYF. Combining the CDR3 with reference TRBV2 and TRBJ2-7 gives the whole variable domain EPEVTQTPSHQVTQMGQEVILRCVPISNHLYFYWYRQILGQKVEFLVSFYNNEISEKSEIFDDQFSVERPDGSNFTLKIRSTKLEDSAMYFCASRRGTSGSFLDEQYFGPGTRLTVT.

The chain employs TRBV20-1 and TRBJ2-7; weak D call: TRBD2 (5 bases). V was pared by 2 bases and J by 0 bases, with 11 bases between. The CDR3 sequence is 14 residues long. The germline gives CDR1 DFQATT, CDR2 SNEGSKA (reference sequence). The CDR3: CSARYSASSYEQYF. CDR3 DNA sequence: TGCAGTGCTAGATATAGCGCTAGCTCCTACGAGCAGTACTTC.

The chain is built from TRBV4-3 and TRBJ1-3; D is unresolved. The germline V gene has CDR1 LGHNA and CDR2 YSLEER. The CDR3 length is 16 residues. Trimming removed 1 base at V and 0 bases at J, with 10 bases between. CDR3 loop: CASSQGADISGNTIYF. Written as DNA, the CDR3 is TGCGCCAGCAGCCAAGGAGCAGATATCTCTGGAAACACCATATATTTT.

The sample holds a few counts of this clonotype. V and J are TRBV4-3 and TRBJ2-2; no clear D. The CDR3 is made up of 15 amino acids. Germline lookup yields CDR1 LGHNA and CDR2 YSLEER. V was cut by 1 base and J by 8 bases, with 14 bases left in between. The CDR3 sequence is CASSQARRSTGELFF. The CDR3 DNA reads TGCGCCAGCAGCCAAGCGCGCCGCTCGACGGGGGAGCTGTTTTTT.

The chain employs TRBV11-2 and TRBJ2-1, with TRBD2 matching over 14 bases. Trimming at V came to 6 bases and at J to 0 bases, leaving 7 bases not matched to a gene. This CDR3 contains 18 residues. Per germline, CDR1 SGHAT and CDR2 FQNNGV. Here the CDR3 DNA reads TGTGCCAGCAGGCCGGGACTAGCGGGGGAAAGCTCCTACAATGAGCAGTTCTTC. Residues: CASRPGLAGESSYNEQFF. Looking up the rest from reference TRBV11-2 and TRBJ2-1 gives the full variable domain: EAGVAQSPRYKIIEKRQSVAFWCNPISGHATLYWYQQILGQGPKLLIQFQNNGVVDDSQLPKDRFSAERLKGVDSTLKIQPAKLEDSAVYLCASRPGLAGESSYNEQFFGPGTRLTVL.